These T cell receptor beta chains were read from a single sample in a study of T cell responses to AZD1222 COVID-19 vaccine. Repertoires were generated with immunoSEQ multiplex PCR, while TCRdb's copy carries only in-frame clones and drops some. The sample includes more than 95,000 clones, over 80% of them seen just once. The source material was peripheral blood, sampled on day 0 of AZD1222 vaccination. All receptors derive from an adult in good health. The CDR3 runs from the conserved cysteine through the conserved F or W. The order of the fields is D gene, V gene, J gene, clone size, CDR3 DNA, CDR3 protein. A D gene is named only where the DNA matches it firmly. Expanded clones get a size class; other rows say once, few or many, or leave the size out.

d_gene: TRBD2; v_gene: TRBV7-8; j_gene: TRBJ2-1; abundance: NA; CDR3nt: TGTGCCAGCAGCGCCCTAGCGGGAGGCGGGTACAATGAGCAGTTCTTC; CDR3aa: CASSALAGGGYNEQFF
d_gene: NA; v_gene: TRBV28; j_gene: TRBJ1-5; abundance: once; CDR3nt: TGTGCCAGCAGTTCTGGGCAAGATCAGCCCCAGCATTTT; CDR3aa: CASSSGQDQPQHF
d_gene: NA; v_gene: TRBV15; j_gene: TRBJ2-2; abundance: NA; CDR3nt: TGTGCCACCAGCAGACAGGGGCACACCGGGGAGCTGTTTTTT; CDR3aa: CATSRQGHTGELFF
d_gene: NA; v_gene: TRBV7-2; j_gene: TRBJ1-5; abundance: NA; CDR3nt: TGTGCCAGCAGCCTGCAAAATCAGCCCCAGCATTTT; CDR3aa: CASSLQNQPQHF
d_gene: TRBD2; v_gene: TRBV5-4; j_gene: TRBJ2-7; abundance: NA; CDR3nt: TGTGCCAGCACCCCCGGGACTAGCGGTCCCTACGAGCAGTACTTC; CDR3aa: CASTPGTSGPYEQYF
d_gene: NA; v_gene: TRBV19; j_gene: TRBJ2-1; abundance: NA; CDR3nt: TGTGCCAGTAGTATAAATAGTGAGCAGTTCTTC; CDR3aa: CASSINSEQFF
d_gene: TRBD1; v_gene: TRBV27; j_gene: TRBJ2-4; abundance: NA; CDR3nt: TGTGCCAGCAGTTCGGACAGGGCCAGGATTACAACCCTTCAGTACTTC; CDR3aa: CASSSDRARITTLQYF
d_gene: NA; v_gene: TRBV21-1; j_gene: TRBJ2-2; abundance: NA; CDR3nt: TGTGCCAGCATGGGCCGGGAGAGGTGGACCGGGGAGCTGTTTTTT; CDR3aa: CASMGRERWTGELFF
d_gene: NA; v_gene: TRBV25-1; j_gene: TRBJ2-1; abundance: NA; CDR3nt: TGTGCCAGCAGTGAACATAGCGGTCTTGGAGGCAATGAGCAGTTCTTC; CDR3aa: CASSEHSGLGGNEQFF
d_gene: NA; v_gene: TRBV13; j_gene: TRBJ2-3; abundance: NA; CDR3nt: TGTGCCAGCAGCTCCACAAGGGGCACAGATACGCAGTATTTT; CDR3aa: CASSSTRGTDTQYF
d_gene: NA; v_gene: TRBV2; j_gene: TRBJ1-6; abundance: NA; CDR3nt: TGTGCCAGCAGAGCGTTGTCGAATAATTCACCCCTCCACTTT; CDR3aa: CASRALSNNSPLHF
d_gene: TRBD1; v_gene: TRBV5-6; j_gene: TRBJ2-3; abundance: few; CDR3nt: TGTGCCAGCAGCTTTGAACAGGGGGTAGGTGAGCAGTATTTT; CDR3aa: CASSFEQGVGEQYF
d_gene: TRBD2; v_gene: TRBV11-3; j_gene: TRBJ2-2; abundance: NA; CDR3nt: TGTGCCAGCAGCCTCGGGACTAGCGGGCCGGGCACCGGGGAGCTGTTTTTT; CDR3aa: CASSLGTSGPGTGELFF
d_gene: TRBD1; v_gene: TRBV7-9; j_gene: TRBJ1-2; abundance: NA; CDR3nt: TGTGCCAGCACCTTAGGACAGGGAGTAAGAGGCTACACCTTC; CDR3aa: CASTLGQGVRGYTF
d_gene: TRBD1; v_gene: TRBV29-1; j_gene: TRBJ2-1; abundance: NA; CDR3nt: TGCAGCGTCAACAGGGGCCACTCCTACAATGAGCAGTTCTTC; CDR3aa: CSVNRGHSYNEQFF
d_gene: NA; v_gene: TRBV11-3; j_gene: TRBJ1-1; abundance: NA; CDR3nt: TGTGCCAGCAGCTCGTCTATAGAGGGAGAGGCTTTCTTT; CDR3aa: CASSSSIEGEAFF
d_gene: TRBD2; v_gene: TRBV4-2; j_gene: TRBJ2-1; abundance: NA; CDR3nt: TGTGCCAGCAGCCAGAGGGGAGGGCTTGGGTACAATGAGCAGTTCTTC; CDR3aa: CASSQRGGLGYNEQFF
d_gene: TRBD1; v_gene: TRBV7-2; j_gene: TRBJ1-2; abundance: NA; CDR3nt: TGTGCCAGCAGCCAATCAGGGGGCAACTATGGCTACACCTTC; CDR3aa: CASSQSGGNYGYTF
d_gene: NA; v_gene: TRBV9; j_gene: TRBJ2-1; abundance: once; CDR3nt: TGTGCCAGCAGCGTAGCCCCAGTTGGGGGGACCTACAATGAGCAGTTCTTC; CDR3aa: CASSVAPVGGTYNEQFF
d_gene: NA; v_gene: TRBV28; j_gene: TRBJ2-3; abundance: NA; CDR3nt: TGTGCCAGCGGGGGGGGGATCCCGACAGGGAGTTTTGTTGCAGATACGCAGTATTTT; CDR3aa: CASGGGIPTGSFVADTQYF
d_gene: NA; v_gene: TRBV19; j_gene: TRBJ2-1; abundance: NA; CDR3nt: TGTGCCAGTAGTGGCCTGGAGGAGGGGATTAATGTAAATGAGCAGTTCTTC; CDR3aa: CASSGLEEGINVNEQFF
d_gene: NA; v_gene: TRBV3-1/TRBV3-2; j_gene: TRBJ2-7; abundance: NA; CDR3nt: TGTGCCAGCAGCCAAGATGGGTCAGTGCCCTCCTACGAGCAGTACTTC; CDR3aa: CASSQDGSVPSYEQYF
d_gene: NA; v_gene: TRBV11-3; j_gene: TRBJ1-2; abundance: NA; CDR3nt: TGTGCCAGCAGCTTATTGTCCGACTATGGCTACACCTTC; CDR3aa: CASSLLSDYGYTF
d_gene: TRBD1; v_gene: TRBV7-2; j_gene: TRBJ1-1; abundance: once; CDR3nt: TGTGCCAGCAGCTTAAACCCTACAGGGGTGGAAGCTTTCTTT; CDR3aa: CASSLNPTGVEAFF
d_gene: NA; v_gene: TRBV5-1; j_gene: TRBJ1-6; abundance: NA; CDR3nt: TGCGCCAGCAGCGCGGAGCCGAGCTCCTATAATTCACCCCTCCACTTT; CDR3aa: CASSAEPSSYNSPLHF
d_gene: NA; v_gene: TRBV2; j_gene: TRBJ2-2; abundance: NA; CDR3nt: TGTGCCAGCAGTGGCGGTAGCGGGAACACCGGGGAGCTGTTTTTT; CDR3aa: CASSGGSGNTGELFF
d_gene: NA; v_gene: TRBV4-3; j_gene: TRBJ2-6; abundance: NA; CDR3nt: TGCGCCAGCAGCCGAAAAACCGGCGACACCCCCTCTGGGGCCAACGTCCTGACTTTC; CDR3aa: CASSRKTGDTPSGANVLTF
d_gene: NA; v_gene: TRBV7-9; j_gene: TRBJ2-3; abundance: NA; CDR3nt: TGTGCCAGCAGCTTTTTGGCTAGCACAGATACGCAGTATTTT; CDR3aa: CASSFLASTDTQYF
d_gene: TRBD1; v_gene: TRBV28; j_gene: TRBJ1-3; abundance: NA; CDR3nt: TGTGCCAGCAGTACCATCCAGACAGGGGCTGGAAACACCATATATTTT; CDR3aa: CASSTIQTGAGNTIYF
d_gene: NA; v_gene: TRBV15; j_gene: TRBJ1-2; abundance: NA; CDR3nt: TGTGCCACCAGCAGAGATCTCGCGGATAACTATGGCTACACCTTC; CDR3aa: CATSRDLADNYGYTF
d_gene: NA; v_gene: TRBV27; j_gene: TRBJ1-1; abundance: NA; CDR3nt: TGTGCCAGCAGTTTATTCGGCCTAAACACTGAAGCTTTCTTT; CDR3aa: CASSLFGLNTEAFF
d_gene: NA; v_gene: TRBV7-3; j_gene: TRBJ1-2; abundance: NA; CDR3nt: TGTGCCAGCAGTTTCGGGGACTATGGCTACACCTTC; CDR3aa: CASSFGDYGYTF
d_gene: NA; v_gene: TRBV15; j_gene: TRBJ2-3; abundance: NA; CDR3nt: TGTGCCACCAGCTCACTTAGAGGAGGGGTAGGGGATACGCAGTATTTT; CDR3aa: CATSSLRGGVGDTQYF
d_gene: TRBD2; v_gene: TRBV19; j_gene: TRBJ2-1; abundance: NA; CDR3nt: TGTGCCAGTACATTAGCGGGGGGCCAATACAATGAGCAGTTCTTC; CDR3aa: CASTLAGGQYNEQFF
d_gene: TRBD2; v_gene: TRBV11-2; j_gene: TRBJ2-2; abundance: NA; CDR3nt: TGTGCCAGCAGCTTCGGGACGGGAGGAGTATATTTTAGGGAGCTGTTTTTT; CDR3aa: CASSFGTGGVYFRELFF
d_gene: TRBD2; v_gene: TRBV7-9; j_gene: TRBJ2-1; abundance: NA; CDR3nt: TGTGCCAGCAGCCCCAAAGGCCTACTCCTAGCGGGAGCCAACAATGAGCAGTTCTTC; CDR3aa: CASSPKGLLLAGANNEQFF
d_gene: TRBD2; v_gene: TRBV30; j_gene: TRBJ2-3; abundance: once; CDR3nt: TGTGCCTGGAGTCCGGGACTAGCGGGGGGGAGCACAGATACGCAGTATTTT; CDR3aa: CAWSPGLAGGSTDTQYF
d_gene: NA; v_gene: TRBV10-3; j_gene: TRBJ1-2; abundance: once; CDR3nt: TGTGCCATCAGTCATACGGGCTCCCAGTCACTTTTAGGCTACACCTTC; CDR3aa: CAISHTGSQSLLGYTF
d_gene: NA; v_gene: TRBV24-1; j_gene: TRBJ1-4; abundance: NA; CDR3nt: TGTGCCACCAGTGATTCCGGCGCAACTAATGAAAAACTGTTTTTT; CDR3aa: CATSDSGATNEKLFF
d_gene: NA; v_gene: TRBV12-3/TRBV12-4; j_gene: TRBJ1-5; abundance: NA; CDR3nt: TGTGCCAGCAGCTATAGCAATCAGCCCCAGCATTTT; CDR3aa: CASSYSNQPQHF
d_gene: NA; v_gene: TRBV9; j_gene: TRBJ2-7; abundance: NA; CDR3nt: TGTGCCAGCAGGGCGGGAACCTACGAGCAGTACTTC; CDR3aa: CASRAGTYEQYF
d_gene: NA; v_gene: TRBV7-2; j_gene: TRBJ1-3; abundance: NA; CDR3nt: TGTGCCAGCAGCCCACCTCCTCCAGGGTTTACTGGAAACACCATATATTTT; CDR3aa: CASSPPPPGFTGNTIYF
d_gene: TRBD1; v_gene: TRBV28; j_gene: TRBJ1-2; abundance: few; CDR3nt: TGTGCCAGCAGTTTGGGACAGGGCTACACCTTC; CDR3aa: CASSLGQGYTF
d_gene: NA; v_gene: TRBV12-5; j_gene: TRBJ1-1; abundance: NA; CDR3nt: TGTGCTAGTGGTAGCGGATGGGATGAAGCTTTCTTT; CDR3aa: CASGSGWDEAFF
d_gene: NA; v_gene: TRBV24-1; j_gene: TRBJ1-1; abundance: NA; CDR3nt: TGTGCCACCAGTGATCCCGGGACAAGTGATGAAGCTTTCTTT; CDR3aa: CATSDPGTSDEAFF
d_gene: NA; v_gene: TRBV4-2; j_gene: TRBJ1-3; abundance: NA; CDR3nt: TGTGCCAGCAGCCAAGGAGGGAACGTAGCTGGAAACACCATATATTTT; CDR3aa: CASSQGGNVAGNTIYF
d_gene: TRBD2; v_gene: TRBV27; j_gene: TRBJ2-1; abundance: NA; CDR3nt: TGTGCCAGCAGTTTGAGGCTAGCGGGTAGCTCCTACAATGAGCAGTTCTTC; CDR3aa: CASSLRLAGSSYNEQFF
d_gene: NA; v_gene: TRBV12-3/TRBV12-4; j_gene: TRBJ2-7; abundance: NA; CDR3nt: TGTGCCAGCAGTACGCAGACTAGCTACGAGCAGTACTTC; CDR3aa: CASSTQTSYEQYF
d_gene: TRBD1; v_gene: TRBV18; j_gene: TRBJ1-2; abundance: NA; CDR3nt: TGTGCCAGCTCACAACCCGACAGGGGTTACTATGGCTACACCTTC; CDR3aa: CASSQPDRGYYGYTF
d_gene: NA; v_gene: TRBV7-2; j_gene: TRBJ2-1; abundance: NA; CDR3nt: TGTGCCAGCAGCTTAGGAGGCGTAGTTGAGCAGTTCTTC; CDR3aa: CASSLGGVVEQFF
d_gene: TRBD1; v_gene: TRBV29-1; j_gene: TRBJ1-2; abundance: NA; CDR3nt: TGCAGCGTTGAAGGCAGGGGGACAAACTATGGCTACACCTTC; CDR3aa: CSVEGRGTNYGYTF
d_gene: TRBD1; v_gene: TRBV4-1; j_gene: TRBJ1-2; abundance: NA; CDR3nt: TGCGCCAGCAGTTTTCCCGGGACAGGGGCTGTCTATGGCTACACCTTC; CDR3aa: CASSFPGTGAVYGYTF
d_gene: TRBD2; v_gene: TRBV18; j_gene: TRBJ2-1; abundance: NA; CDR3nt: TGTGCCAGCTCACCCGGACTAGCGGGGGCCCCCTACAATGAGCAGTTCTTC; CDR3aa: CASSPGLAGAPYNEQFF